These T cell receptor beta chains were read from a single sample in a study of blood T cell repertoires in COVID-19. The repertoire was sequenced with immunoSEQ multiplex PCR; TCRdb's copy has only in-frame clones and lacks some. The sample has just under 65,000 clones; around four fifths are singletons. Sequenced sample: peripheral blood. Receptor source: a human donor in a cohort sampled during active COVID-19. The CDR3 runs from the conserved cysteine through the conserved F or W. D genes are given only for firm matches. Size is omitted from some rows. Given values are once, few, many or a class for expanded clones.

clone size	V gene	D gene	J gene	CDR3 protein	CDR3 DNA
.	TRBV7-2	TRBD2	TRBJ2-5	CASSSSSGLAGGSRDF	TGTGCCAGCAGCTCCTCTTCGGGACTAGCGGGAGGTTCCCGAGACTTC
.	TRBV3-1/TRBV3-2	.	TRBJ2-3	CASSPIAGTDTQYF	TGTGCCAGCAGCCCGATAGCGGGCACAGATACGCAGTATTTT
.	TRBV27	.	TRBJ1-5	CASSYYSNQPQHF	TGTGCCAGCAGTTACTATAGCAATCAGCCCCAGCATTTT
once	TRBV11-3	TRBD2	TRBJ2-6	CASSSGGSGANVLTF	TGTGCCAGCAGCTCGGGGGGGTCTGGGGCCAACGTCCTGACTTTC
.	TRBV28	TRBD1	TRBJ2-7	CASVGDRGPKEQYF	TGTGCCAGCGTAGGTGACAGGGGGCCGAAAGAGCAGTACTTC
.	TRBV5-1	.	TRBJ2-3	CASSLGSVTDTQYF	TGCGCCAGCAGCTTGGGGAGCGTGACAGATACGCAGTATTTT
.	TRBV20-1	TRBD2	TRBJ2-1	CSASSSGRALNEQFF	TGCAGTGCTAGTTCTAGCGGGAGGGCGCTAAATGAGCAGTTCTTC
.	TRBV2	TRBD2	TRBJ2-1	CASSDTALADNEQFF	TGTGCCAGCAGTGACACGGCGCTAGCGGACAATGAGCAGTTCTTC
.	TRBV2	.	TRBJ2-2	CASCSRGSSNTGELFF	TGTGCCAGCTGTAGTAGGGGGTCATCGAACACCGGGGAGCTGTTTTTT
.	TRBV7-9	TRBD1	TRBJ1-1	CASSLDPQTGGEAFF	TGTGCCAGCAGCTTAGACCCCCAAACAGGGGGGGAAGCTTTCTTT
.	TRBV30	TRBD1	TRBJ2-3	CAWTSGTATDTQYF	TGTGCCTGGACCTCCGGGACAGCCACAGATACGCAGTATTTT
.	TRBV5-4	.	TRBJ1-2	CASRSSYSRGTGGYTF	TGTGCCAGCCGCTCCTCATATTCTCGGGGGACCGGTGGCTACACCTTC
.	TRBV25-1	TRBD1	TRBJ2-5	CASSEFYRGLETQYF	TGTGCCAGCAGTGAATTCTACAGGGGTCTGGAGACCCAGTACTTC
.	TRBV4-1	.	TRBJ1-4	CASSQTQGMNEKLFF	TGCGCCAGCAGCCAAACCCAGGGGATGAATGAAAAACTGTTTTTT
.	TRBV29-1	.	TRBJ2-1	CSVTARAGLNEQFF	TGCAGCGTTACCGCAAGGGCAGGGCTTAATGAGCAGTTCTTC
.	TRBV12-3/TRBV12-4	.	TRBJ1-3	CASSPGAINTIYF	TGTGCCAGCAGTCCAGGGGCGATAAACACCATATATTTT
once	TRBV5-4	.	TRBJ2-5	CASSLAGVETQYF	TGTGCCAGCAGCTTGGCAGGGGTGGAGACCCAGTACTTC
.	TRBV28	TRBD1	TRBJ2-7	CASSRGTGILSYEQYF	TGTGCCAGCAGTCGAGGGACAGGGATTTTGTCCTACGAGCAGTACTTC
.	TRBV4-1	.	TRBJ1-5	CASSPRGPSLYSNQPQHF	TGCGCCAGCAGCCCCCGCGGTCCGTCCCTATATAGCAATCAGCCCCAGCATTTT
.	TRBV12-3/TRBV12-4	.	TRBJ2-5	CASSFTEETQYF	TGTGCCAGCAGTTTTACAGAAGAGACCCAGTACTTC
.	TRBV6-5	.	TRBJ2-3	CALKGGSADTQYF	TGTGCCCTTAAGGGTGGGAGTGCAGATACGCAGTATTTT
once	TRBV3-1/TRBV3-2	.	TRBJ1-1	CASSLYGGNTEAFF	TGTGCCAGCAGCCTCTATGGTGGGAACACTGAAGCTTTCTTT